This T cell receptor beta chain originates from a study of T cell repertoires in cytomegalovirus infection. The wider study: Both recently identified HLA-C-restricted and well-studied HLA-B-restricted CMV epitopes were used in the study. In public TCR beta signatures, there were indications of both CMV infection and matching HLA type.

Germline CDR1 MNHEY, CDR2 SVGEGT. CDR3 length equals 15 residues. V trimming: 0 bases; J trimming: 4 bases; junction bases outside the gene matches: 4. TCRdb itself ran the reads through MiXCR, one entry per CDR3 protein. The sample has about 920,000 distinct CDR3 sequences; less than 40% are singletons. As concerns this clonotype: Antigen specificity is unknown.

Study-wide results and limits: The study identified carriers of CMV plus the relevant HLA from cumulative public TCR beta family frequency. CMV-specific TCR beta clonotypes restricted by HLA-C dominated the ex vivo response.

The source was cultured CD8+ T cells from PBMCs, collected from culture after CMV antigen stimulation. This TCR derives from a human donor in good health (CMV status not recorded). Some clones in this sample may be carry-over from other donors' samples. V usage is TRBV6-2 or TRBV6-3 and J usage is TRBJ2-3, with TRBD1 matching 7 bases. CDR3 region: CASSYSGGRSDTQYF. The CDR3 bases are TGTGCCAGCAGTTACTCAGGGGGCCGCTCAGATACGCAGTATTTT.